The following is a TCR beta chain sequence with its context. Its binding antigen is unknown. The record has no base qualities; no much larger clone is one base away. Patients with ophthalmopathy had moderately to severely active disease, with a Clinical Activity Score of 3 or more, a NOSPECS grade of 4 or more, and a disease duration of less than 3 months. Patients with other autoimmune diseases, uncontrolled infections, pregnancy or lactation were excluded. Clinical symptoms, serum thyroxine, TRAb, thyroid ultrasound and orbital computed tomography were used for diagnosis. Using Ficoll-Paque density gradient centrifugation, PBMCs were isolated from about 9.4 ml of fresh peripheral blood. Trizol reagent was used to extract the total RNA, and its quality was then checked on an Agilent 2100 Bioanalyzer. The data derive from a study of Graves' ophthalmopathy and Graves' hyperthyroidism listed by TCRdb under 2018. Study-level background: Peripheral blood was collected at initial diagnosis, before any treatment. The study used signatures of the TCR beta repertoire to tell Graves' ophthalmopathy apart from Graves' hyperthyroidism and to predict which patients would progress to ophthalmopathy. An independent validation cohort was composed of some 19 hyperthyroidism patients and about 16 patients who later progressed from hyperthyroidism to ophthalmopathy. To explore V-J signatures distinguishing ophthalmopathy from hyperthyroidism, a discovery set of approximately 100 patients (roughly 45 ophthalmopathy, about 57 stable hyperthyroidism) was enrolled. In total, over 130 blood samples were TCR-sequenced: approximately 42 ophthalmopathy, some 72 hyperthyroidism and some 17 hyperthyroidism-to-ophthalmopathy patients. In six hyperthyroidism patients, T-cell repertoires of thyroid tissue and blood were compared. Following sample collection, hyperthyroidism patients were given methimazole at a starting dose of 30 mg daily, and ophthalmopathy patients were given high-dose intravenous methylprednisolone.

CDR1 SNHLY and CDR2 FYNNEI are derived from the germline V gene. The junction carries 14 bases between V and J, which are trimmed by 9 bases and 2 bases respectively. Taken from cysteine to phenylalanine, the CDR3 has 15 residues. Kept here is only the CDR3 DNA, which spans 45 bases and is read in frame from base 1. For repertoire sequencing, TCR beta CDR3 regions were amplified from RNA transcripts. A first-round RT-PCR used HTBI primers with the Qiagen OneStep RT-PCR kit, followed by a second-round multiplex PCR, size selection and purification. Sequencing of the libraries was carried out on an Illumina HiSeq2000 in paired-end mode with 100 bp reads. As for how the authors treated the data: Reads were processed with SOAPnuke, discarding reads with adapters, uncalled bases, mean Phred below 15, or no exact constant-primer or identifier match. COPE v1.2.5 was used to merge the high-quality paired reads. Unique nucleotide sequences were defined as clonotypes and aligned to IMGT TRB V, D and J references using MiTCR v1.1. The analysis was limited to V-J combinations with a frequency above 0.0001, which together covered more than 99% of repertoires. For each V-J combination, a TCR clonal expansion and chaos score was defined as the ratio of F50 clonal expansion to chaos observed in the TCRdist matrix. Welch's t-statistics and random forest were used to reduce the features to 10 to 15 V-J combinations, which were then used as input to a naive Bayes classifier. The Morisita-Horn index was used to measure how similar the thyroid and blood repertoires were. TCRdb trimmed public reads at Q25 via fastp, called clones via MiXCR and kept in-frame beta chains. Identical CDR3 protein sequences are pooled into one entry, listed with their most common genes and DNA. The V and J calls follow TCRdb's processing rather than the paper's. This sample comprises hundreds of thousands of distinct CDR3 sequences, around 50% of them detected only once. The ten biggest clones cover around half of the sample.

What the work shows at the level of the full study, not this receptor alone: In cross-validation, the 13-signature model distinguished ophthalmopathy from stable hyperthyroidism with less than 90% sensitivity and 81% to 82% specificity, while in the test set the corresponding values were roughly 80% and 75%. Most of the expanded thyroid clonotypes with a frequency above 0.001 were also detected in blood, and it was suggested that the thyroid immune response may be reflected by blood repertoires. Sample size was not statistically predetermined, and group allocation was not concealed from the investigators. In validation, the model predicted ophthalmopathy progression with nearly 71% sensitivity and around 72% specificity; approximately 12 predicted patients were CT-confirmed with GO in a median of about 6.1 months.

The sample was peripheral blood. Recombination connected TRBV2 to TRBJ2-6, with no D gene named confidently. The sequence was obtained from an adult man with Graves' ophthalmopathy. The DNA sequence is as follows: TGTGCCAGTCACGGAAGTACTGCTGGGGCCAACGTCCTGACTTTC. Protein translation: CASHGSTAGANVLTF.